This T cell receptor beta chain was documented in a study of T cell changes during pregnancy in multiple sclerosis. Per germline, CDR1 SGHRS and CDR2 YFSETQ. Trimming removed 8 bases from V and 5 bases from J, with 20 bases in between. The length of the CDR3 is 15 residues. Profiled with immunoSEQ multiplex PCR; TCRdb holds only in-frame clones, not every one. Of 52,000 or so clones listed, 80% to 95% are singletons. The chain combines TRBV5-1 with TRBJ2-1, with D possibly being TRBD2 (5 bases). The receptor comes from a female donor with multiple sclerosis, enrolled in a pregnancy study. This specimen consisted of CD4+ T cells from peripheral blood mononuclear cells, obtained in the second trimester of pregnancy. The CDR3 loop is CASQPPSWEHNEQFF. The CDR3 DNA reads as TGCGCCAGTCAGCCCCCCTCCTGGGAGCACAATGAGCAGTTCTTC.